These 19 T cell receptor beta chains were all obtained from the same sample, sequenced in a study of blood T cell repertoires in COVID-19. Libraries were prepared by immunoSEQ multiplex PCR; TCRdb keeps only in-frame clonotypes and omits some of them. The sample consists of hundreds of thousands of clones, over 70% of them appearing once. Sequenced material: peripheral blood. The receptors stem from a woman aged 40 to 50 who had recovered from COVID-19.

This clone has just one count. This chain joins TRBV24-1 and TRBJ1-2; 7 bases fit TRBD1. The CDR3 covers 12 residues. Germline values: CDR1 KGHDR, CDR2 SFDVKD. The V gene end was trimmed by 5 bases and the J gene end by 6 bases; junction bases not matched to a gene: 2. CDR3 amino acids: CATSGQGHGYTF. CDR3 in DNA: TGTGCCACCAGTGGACAGGGCCATGGCTACACCTTC.

The CDR3 loop is CASSQDLYRAVNTEAFF. CDR3 coding DNA: TGTGCCAGCAGCCAAGATCTCTACAGGGCGGTGAACACTGAAGCTTTCTTT. The gene calls are TRBV14 and TRBJ1-1; maybe TRBD1 (6 bases). The V and J ends lost 0 bases and 0 bases respectively, with 14 bases between them. The CDR3 spans 17 residues. The V gene's germline CDR1 is SGHDN and CDR2 FVKESK.

The chain couples TRBV5-1 to TRBJ2-3; 16 bases line up with TRBD2. This CDR3 comprises 19 residues. Looked up from germline, CDR1 is SGHRS and CDR2 is YFSETQ. Trimming removed 2 bases from V and 4 bases from J; junction bases left unmatched: 10. The CDR3 bases are TGCGCCAGCAGCTTTCCCGGGACTAGCGGGGGGGCCGGAGCAGATACGCAGTATTTT. This encodes CASSFPGTSGGAGADTQYF. Using reference TRBV5-1 and TRBJ2-3 for the parts outside the CDR3, the full variable domain is KAGVTQTPRYLIKTRGQQVTLSCSPISGHRSVSWYQQTPGQGLQFLFEYFSETQRNKGNFPGRFSGRQFSNSRSEMNVSTLELGDSALYLCASSFPGTSGGAGADTQYFGPGTRLTVL.

The chain uses TRBV30 and TRBJ1-1; TRBD1 matches 7 bases. The germline V gene encodes CDR1 GTSNPN and CDR2 SVGIG (reference sequence). The CDR3 has 13 amino acids. Germline trimming cut 6 bases from V and 4 bases from J; bases unmatched to any gene: 8. The CDR3 DNA reads as TGTGCCTGTCGGGACAGTCACCGCACTGAAGCTTTCTTT. Translation: CACRDSHRTEAFF.

V is TRBV2 and J is TRBJ1-2; D unclear. This CDR3 is 14 amino acids long. Looked up from germline, CDR1 is SNHLY and CDR2 is FYNNEI. Trimming took 4 bases from V and 0 from J, leaving 9 bases between them. The chain's CDR3 is CASSAVGANYGYTF. The CDR3 DNA reads TGTGCCAGCAGTGCCGTCGGAGCTAACTATGGCTACACCTTC.

The V gene is TRBV7-9, the J gene TRBJ1-6; 7 positions match TRBD1. The CDR3 is 17 residues long. The V gene's germline CDR1 is SEHNR and CDR2 FQNEAQ (reference sequence). The V and J ends lost 2 bases and 5 bases, in that order; junction bases with no gene match: 9. DNA for the CDR3: TGTGCCAGCAGCTTACGTCAAGGGGGCGTTCATAATTCACCCCTCCACTTT. Its protein is CASSLRQGGVHNSPLHF.

This clone has only a few counts. The chain combines TRBV29-1 with TRBJ1-2, with TRBD1 identical over 11 bases. CDR3 length: 14 residues. In germline, CDR1 is SQVTM, CDR2 ANQGSEA. Trimming at V came to 7 bases and at J to 6 bases, leaving 10 bases not matched to a gene. CDR3 residues: CSAGQGGEADGYTF. CDR3 DNA: TGCAGCGCGGGACAGGGGGGGGAGGCAGATGGCTACACCTTC.

The rearrangement uses TRBV5-1 and TRBJ1-1; D remains ambiguous. The V end was cut by 4 bases, the J end by 3 bases, with 16 bases between. The germline CDR1 and CDR2 sequences are SGHRS and YFSETQ. There are 15 residues in the CDR3. The CDR3 DNA sequence: TGCGCCAGCAGCGCGGTGCCCCTCGGAGACACTGAAGCTTTCTTT. Translation: CASSAVPLGDTEAFF. The full variable domain, completed using reference TRBV5-1 and TRBJ1-1, is KAGVTQTPRYLIKTRGQQVTLSCSPISGHRSVSWYQQTPGQGLQFLFEYFSETQRNKGNFPGRFSGRQFSNSRSEMNVSTLELGDSALYLCASSAVPLGDTEAFFGQGTRLTVV.

The rearrangement joins TRBV5-1 to TRBJ2-2, with 7 bases identical to TRBD1. The V segment lost 3 bases and the J segment 6 bases; nucleotides outside the gene matches: 5. Looked up from germline, CDR1 is SGHRS and CDR2 is YFSETQ. The CDR3 contains 14 residues. CDR3 nucleotides: TGCGCCAGCAGCTCCCCACAGGGGCCCGGGGAGCTGTTTTTT. This sequence encodes CASSSPQGPGELFF.

V gene TRBV6-6 combines with J gene TRBJ2-7; 9 positions match TRBD1. The CDR3 has 16 residues. Trimming took 0 bases from V and 4 from J; bases not matched to a gene: 7. Germline assignment: CDR1 MNHNY and CDR2 SVGAGI (reference sequence). CDR3 amino acids: CASSYSAGQGGYEQYF. The CDR3 nucleotides read TGTGCCAGCAGTTACTCAGCGGGACAGGGAGGATACGAGCAGTACTTC.

The V call is TRBV4-1, the J call TRBJ2-5; D possibly corresponds to TRBD1 (6 bases). V was pared by 1 base and J by 1 base, with 10 bases between. Germline-derived CDR1 and CDR2 are MGHRA and YSYEKL. The CDR3 totals 15 residues. Here the CDR3 reads CASSQVGRGQETQYF. The CDR3 bases are TGCGCCAGCAGCCAAGTCGGCAGGGGCCAAGAGACCCAGTACTTC.

In this sample, this clone turned up a few times. V usage is TRBV5-6 and J usage is TRBJ2-3, with 13 bases lining up with TRBD2. With 2 bases clipped from V and 4 bases from J, the junction kept 4 bases outside the gene matches. This CDR3 spans 16 amino acids. From germline, CDR1 is SGHDT and CDR2 YYEEEE. The CDR3 DNA is TGTGCCAGCAGCTTCAGGACTAGCGGGGGATCAGATACGCAGTATTTT. Its translation: CASSFRTSGGSDTQYF.

This chain joins TRBV6-5 and TRBJ2-5, with 7 bases identical to TRBD1. The CDR3 has 15 residues. V shed 5 bases and J 5 bases; nucleotides not matched to a gene: 11. The germline V gene has CDR1 MNHEY and CDR2 SVGAGI. The CDR3 DNA is TGTGCCAGCAGTCCCTCCTCAATGACAGGGGAGACCCAGTACTTC. Its protein product is CASSPSSMTGETQYF.

The rearrangement joins TRBV20-1 to TRBJ1-2; possible D gene TRBD1, 6 bases. V lost 3 bases, J lost 4 bases, and 12 bases lay in between. Germline CDR1 and CDR2: DFQATT and SNEGSKA (reference sequence). The CDR3 contains 13 residues. The CDR3 sequence is CSASRDTPYGYTF. The CDR3 DNA reads as TGCAGTGCTAGTAGGGACACTCCCTATGGCTACACCTTC.

This chain connects TRBV24-1 to TRBJ1-5; D unresolved. Per the germline V gene, CDR1 is KGHDR and CDR2 is SFDVKD. The CDR3 extends over 19 amino acids. V lost 2 bases and J lost 2, with 21 bases in between. CDR3 residues: CATSDWGVRLTAGNQPQHF. In DNA, the CDR3 is TGTGCCACCAGTGATTGGGGAGTCCGCCTCACGGCTGGCAATCAGCCCCAGCATTTT.

The chain joins TRBV27 to TRBJ2-3; 7 bases are a match to TRBD1. The CDR3 extends over 19 amino acids. Germline V gene lookup returns CDR1 MNHEY and CDR2 SMNVEV (reference sequence). V gave up 5 bases and J gave up 2 bases; unmatched junction bases: 19. Here the CDR3 reads CASSPDRQGRTFVTDTQYF. CDR3 DNA sequence: TGTGCCAGCAGTCCAGACCGACAGGGACGCACTTTTGTCACAGATACGCAGTATTTT.

The genes are TRBV5-8 and TRBJ1-2; 9 bases map to TRBD1. CDR3 length: 13 amino acids. Germline trimming cut 9 bases from V and 8 bases from J; bases unmatched to any gene: 11. The germline V gene encodes CDR1 SGHTS and CDR2 YDEGEE. CDR3 nucleotides: TGTGCCACCAATTCACAGGGGGCGGAAGGCTACACCTTC. Translation: CATNSQGAEGYTF.

This chain joins TRBV5-6 and TRBJ2-3, with D perhaps matching TRBD2 (5 bases). CDR3 length: 13 amino acids. Germline CDR1 reads SGHDT; CDR2 reads YYEEEE. The V end was cut by 4 bases, the J end by 3 bases, with 9 bases between. The CDR3 nucleotides are TGTGCCAGCAGCCTCCGAGGGACAGATACGCAGTATTTT. Translation gives CASSLRGTDTQYF.

The chain links TRBV20-1 to TRBJ1-2; D unresolved. Germline V gives CDR1 DFQATT, CDR2 SNEGSKA (reference sequence). The CDR3 covers 11 residues. Trimming left V 5 bases short and J 3 bases short, with 7 bases between. The CDR3 protein is CSAPTYYGYTF. CDR3 in DNA: TGCAGTGCTCCCACTTACTATGGCTACACCTTC.